The rows below give T cell receptor beta chains drawn from one sample of a study of cytomegalovirus exposure and HLA in healthy donors. Generated by immunoSEQ multiplex PCR, the TCRdb table keeps only in-frame clones and is missing some. This table holds more than 110,000 clones, around four fifths found once. What was sequenced was PBMCs. These receptors were taken from a man aged 25-45 years in good health and CMV-seropositive. The CDR3 runs from the conserved cysteine through the conserved F or W.

v_gene	j_gene	CDR3aa
TRBV6-5	TRBJ2-7	CASSSGQGGAYEQYF
TRBV28	TRBJ2-5	CASSPLQVQETQYF
TRBV7-2	TRBJ2-7	CASSLKGGYEQYF
TRBV6-6	TRBJ2-7	CASSYSENQGEQYF
TRBV2	TRBJ2-1	CASSRTSRTSSYNEQFF
TRBV27	TRBJ2-1	CASSGTRVNEQFF
TRBV6-5	.	CASRSGNVYEQYF
TRBV7-2	TRBJ2-7	CASSHGGQREGGYEQYF
TRBV11-2	TRBJ2-4	CASSHSWVGQAKNIQYF
TRBV5-6	TRBJ2-3	CASSPFLVPGAQYF
TRBV11-2	TRBJ1-1	CASSPGSLRGTEAFF
TRBV18	TRBJ2-2	CASSRLAGGDNTGELFF
TRBV19	TRBJ1-5	CASSPVNQPQHF
TRBV19	TRBJ2-1	CASSGSGGLYNEQFF
TRBV30	TRBJ2-1	CAWSNQGNEQFF
TRBV5-1	TRBJ2-3	CASSLGGTGTDTQYF
TRBV25-1	TRBJ2-3	CASNQRSTDTQYF
TRBV11-2	TRBJ1-3	CASSSPGTGISLGGNTIYF
TRBV4-1	TRBJ1-4	CASSHLGQPGESNEKLFF
TRBV18	TRBJ1-2	CASSSDTSNYGYTF
TRBV13	TRBJ2-6	CASSLGGGRSGANVLTF
TRBV6-5	TRBJ1-1	CASSLGQGGTEAFF
TRBV19	TRBJ2-3	CASSISKREVGDTQYF
TRBV27	TRBJ2-3	CASSQRGDTQYF
TRBV6-1	TRBJ2-7	CASRGGLPFPYEQYF
TRBV2	TRBJ2-1	CASNRQSYNEQFF
TRBV5-1	TRBJ2-5	CASSLQGAGETQYF
TRBV19	TRBJ1-5	CASTLDNSNQPQHF
TRBV5-6	TRBJ1-1	CASSLGRVGTEAFF
TRBV19	TRBJ1-5	CASSQGSGNQPQHF
TRBV6-1	TRBJ1-2	CASRLGQLANYGYTF
TRBV28	TRBJ1-1	CASNRGGTEAFF
TRBV1	TRBJ2-7	CTSSPRGLYSPHEQYF
TRBV12-5	TRBJ2-5	CASTEQETQYF
TRBV27	TRBJ1-5	CASSSRQGLSNQPQHF
TRBV12-5	TRBJ1-6	CASGLPSTGSRSPLHF
TRBV27	TRBJ1-5	CASSPFGQVNQPQHF
TRBV7-3	TRBJ2-6	CASSESGANVLTF
TRBV7-9	TRBJ2-3	CASSQVGQGTDTQYF
TRBV2	TRBJ1-1	CASSFYRENTEAFF
TRBV5-1	TRBJ2-1	CASSLGGLRNEQFF
TRBV12-5	TRBJ1-5	CASGLDGQGNQPQHF
TRBV7-9	TRBJ1-2	CASSHGQGNSYGYTF
TRBV4-1	TRBJ2-3	CASSQAGGTDTQYF
TRBV15	TRBJ1-5	CATSRMGQDHQPQHF
TRBV28	TRBJ1-1	CASSFGVNAFF
TRBV9	TRBJ2-5	CASSTTGEETQYF
TRBV19	TRBJ2-5	CASRESGGGGETQYF